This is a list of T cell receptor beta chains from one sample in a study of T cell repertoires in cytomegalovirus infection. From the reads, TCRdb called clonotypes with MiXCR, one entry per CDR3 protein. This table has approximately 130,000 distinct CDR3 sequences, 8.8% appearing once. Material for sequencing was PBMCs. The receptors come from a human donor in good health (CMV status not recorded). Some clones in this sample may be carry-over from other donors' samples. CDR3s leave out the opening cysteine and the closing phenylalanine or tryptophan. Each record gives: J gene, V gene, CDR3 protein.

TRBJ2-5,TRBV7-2,ASSWDRETQY
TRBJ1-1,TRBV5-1,ASSIDTTEAF
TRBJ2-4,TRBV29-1,SAGVSVNIQY
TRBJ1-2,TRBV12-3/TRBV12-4,ASSQPPVADYGYT
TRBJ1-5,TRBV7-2,ASSSWSEGPQH
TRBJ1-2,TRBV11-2,ASSRRPGVDRGRGYT
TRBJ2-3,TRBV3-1,ASSPIRTSGSTDTQY
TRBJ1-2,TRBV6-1,ASSSGAGGYT
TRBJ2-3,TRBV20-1,SAEGTTTDTQY
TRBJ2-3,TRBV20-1,SAQPSLTDTQY
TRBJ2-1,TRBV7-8,ASSTLAGGPGEQF
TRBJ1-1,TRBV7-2,ASSLVGQRNTEAF
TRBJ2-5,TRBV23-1,ASSQRYLETQY
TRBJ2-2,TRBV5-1,ASSPRPAGGANTGELF
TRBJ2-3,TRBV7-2,ASSLEAGAPTDTQY
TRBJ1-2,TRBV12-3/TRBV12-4,ASRSINYGYT
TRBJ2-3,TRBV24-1,ATSDPTSGRTDTQY
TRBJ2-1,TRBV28,ASSFSDNYNEQF
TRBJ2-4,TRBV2,ASSAQGTAKNIQY
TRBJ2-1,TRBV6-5,ASSYWVADPYNEQF
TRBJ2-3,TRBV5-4,ASSLAAGGPDTQY
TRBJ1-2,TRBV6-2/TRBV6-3,ASSYYRVYGYT
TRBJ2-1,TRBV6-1,ASSELRLAHEQF
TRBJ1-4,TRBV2,ASRGGRGSNEKLF
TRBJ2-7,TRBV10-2,ASSEGSGGTYEQY
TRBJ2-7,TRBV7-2,ASSSRGEQY
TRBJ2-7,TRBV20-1,SATGTGPGEQY
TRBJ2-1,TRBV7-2,ASSLAVLAGEYNEQF
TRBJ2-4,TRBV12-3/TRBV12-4,ASSLLGGTKNIQY
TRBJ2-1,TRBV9,ASSAPGLAIEQF
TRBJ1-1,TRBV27,ASTDRAGVTEAF
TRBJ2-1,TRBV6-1,ASKGTVHEQF
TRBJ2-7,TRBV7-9,ASREEPGEEQY
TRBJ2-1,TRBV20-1,SARTASGINEQF
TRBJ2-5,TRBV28,ASRARQGVPKY
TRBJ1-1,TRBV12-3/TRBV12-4,ASSLRQGWTEAF
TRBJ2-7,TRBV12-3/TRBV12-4,ASSSTLYEQY
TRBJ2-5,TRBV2,ASSVRTPNH
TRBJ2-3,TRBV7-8,ASSPRSGGTSTDTQY
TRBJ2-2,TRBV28,ASLKRVTGELF
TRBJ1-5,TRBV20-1,SATEGVGSNQPQH
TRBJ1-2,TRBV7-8,ASSLAENYGYT
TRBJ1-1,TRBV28,ASSFSALGTTEAF
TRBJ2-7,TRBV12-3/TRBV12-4,ASQYEQY
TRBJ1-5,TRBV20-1,SATDSQQGARSNQPQH
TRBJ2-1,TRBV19,ASTLGGVSYNEQF
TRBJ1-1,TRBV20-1,RGGQGNTEAF
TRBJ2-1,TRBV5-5,ASSLGLGLDNNEQF